This T cell receptor (beta chain) was sequenced in a study of T cell responses to AZD1222 COVID-19 vaccine. Germline CDR1 LNHDA, CDR2 SQIVND (reference sequence). The CDR3 is made up of 13 amino acids. The V and J ends lost 5 bases and 0 bases respectively, with 8 bases between them. The method was immunoSEQ multiplex PCR; TCRdb's version includes in-frame clones alone and lacks a portion of them. The sample carries 150,000 to 200,000 clones, 92% recorded once. Note on this clone: Its specificity is not known.

Study findings and constraints: Nearly half of spike-specific TCRs reportedly target variant regions that are unmutated in the B.1.351 and B.1.1.7 variants.

Timing groups of about 4 and about 12 weeks for second doses were pooled. The rearrangement joins TRBV19 to TRBJ2-7; D remains ambiguous. Sequencing used peripheral blood, obtained 28 days after the second AZD1222 dose. This receptor was taken from an adult who received the AZD1222 COVID-19 vaccine. The CDR3 reads CASSLNPSYEQYF. The CDR3 nucleotides are TGTGCCAGTAGTTTGAACCCCTCCTACGAGCAGTACTTC.